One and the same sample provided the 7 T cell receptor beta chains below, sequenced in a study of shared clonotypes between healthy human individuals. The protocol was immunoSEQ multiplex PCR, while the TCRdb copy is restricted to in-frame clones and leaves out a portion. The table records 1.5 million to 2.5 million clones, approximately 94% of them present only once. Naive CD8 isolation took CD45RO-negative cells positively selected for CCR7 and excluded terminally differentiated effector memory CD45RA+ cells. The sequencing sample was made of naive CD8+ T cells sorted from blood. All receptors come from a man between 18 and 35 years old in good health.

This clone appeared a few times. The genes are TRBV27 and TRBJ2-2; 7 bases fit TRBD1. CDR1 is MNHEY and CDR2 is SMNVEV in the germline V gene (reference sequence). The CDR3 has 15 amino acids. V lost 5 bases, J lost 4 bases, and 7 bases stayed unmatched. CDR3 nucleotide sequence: TGTGCCAGCAGTCCCTCAGGGGGTGGCACCGGGGAGCTGTTTTTT. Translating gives CASSPSGGGTGELFF.

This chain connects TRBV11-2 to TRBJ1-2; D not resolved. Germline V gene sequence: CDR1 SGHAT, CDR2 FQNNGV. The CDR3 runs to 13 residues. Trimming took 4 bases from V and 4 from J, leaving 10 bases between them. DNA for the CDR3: TGTGCCAGCAGCTCTGGTAGTAGCTATGGCTACACCTTC. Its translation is CASSSGSSYGYTF.

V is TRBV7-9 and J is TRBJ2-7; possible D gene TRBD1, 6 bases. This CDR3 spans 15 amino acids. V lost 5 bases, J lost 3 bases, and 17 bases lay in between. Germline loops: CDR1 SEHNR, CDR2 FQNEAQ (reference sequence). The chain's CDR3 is CASSQVGQGHYEQYF. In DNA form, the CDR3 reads TGTGCCAGCAGCCAAGTGGGCCAGGGGCACTACGAGCAGTACTTC.

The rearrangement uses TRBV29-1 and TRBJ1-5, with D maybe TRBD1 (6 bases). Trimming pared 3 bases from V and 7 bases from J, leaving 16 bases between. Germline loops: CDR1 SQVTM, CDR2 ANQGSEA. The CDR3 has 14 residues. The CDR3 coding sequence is TGCAGCGTTGAGGATCCGGGGGCAGGACAGCCCCAGCATTTT. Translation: CSVEDPGAGQPQHF.

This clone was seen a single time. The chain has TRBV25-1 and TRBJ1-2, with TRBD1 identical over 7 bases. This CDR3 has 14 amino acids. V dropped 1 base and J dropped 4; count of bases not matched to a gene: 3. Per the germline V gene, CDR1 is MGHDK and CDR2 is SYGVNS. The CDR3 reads CASSEWGTVYGYTF. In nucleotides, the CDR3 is TGTGCCAGCAGTGAATGGGGGACAGTCTATGGCTACACCTTC.

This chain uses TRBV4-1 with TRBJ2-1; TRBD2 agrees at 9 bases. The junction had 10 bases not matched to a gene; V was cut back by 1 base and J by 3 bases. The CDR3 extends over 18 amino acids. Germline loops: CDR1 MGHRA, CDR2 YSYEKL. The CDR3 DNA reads TGCGCCAGCAGCCAAGCGGCTAGCGGGGCCTGGGTCTACAATGAGCAGTTCTTC. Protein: CASSQAASGAWVYNEQFF.

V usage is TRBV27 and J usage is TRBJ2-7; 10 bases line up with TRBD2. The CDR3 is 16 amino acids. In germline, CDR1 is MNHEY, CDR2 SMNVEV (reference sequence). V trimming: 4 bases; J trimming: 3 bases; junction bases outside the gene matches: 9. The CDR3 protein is CASSSASGGFSYEQYF. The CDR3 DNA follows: TGTGCCAGCAGTTCTGCTAGCGGGGGATTTAGCTACGAGCAGTACTTC.